In its sample, the clone carrying this TCR beta chain was seen many times. This specimen belongs to a study of T cells in Graves' hyperthyroidism and ophthalmopathy. Study-level information: At initial diagnosis, before any treatment had begun, peripheral blood was obtained.

V lost 1 base to trimming and J lost 4 bases, with 9 bases between them. CDR1 is SEHNR, CDR2 FQNEAQ, per germline (reference sequence). The CDR3 is 14 amino acids. Amplified TCR beta CDR3 regions came from RNA transcripts. The primer set for the first-round RT-PCR of the TCR CDR3 was HTBI. TCRdb passed the multiplex PCR reads through MiXCR, listing each CDR3 protein once. The sample holds around 440,000 distinct CDR3 sequences; 15% to 18% are singletons and the top ten take roughly 7.7%. Sequenced input: blood. This sequence joins TRBV7-9 and TRBJ2-3; D is possibly TRBD2 (5 bases). This clonotype was obtained from a woman aged 18-35 years with Graves' hyperthyroidism. This chain's CDR3 is CASSLGGPADTQYF. The CDR3 region has the DNA TGTGCCAGCAGCTTAGGAGGGCCGGCAGATACGCAGTATTTT. Full variable domain (remainder filled in from reference TRBV7-9 and TRBJ2-3): DTGVSQNPRHKITKRGQNVTFRCDPISEHNRLYWYRQTLGQGPEFLTYFQNEAQLEKSRLLSDRFSAERPKGSFSTLEIQRTEQGDSAMYLCASSLGGPADTQYFGPGTRLTVL.